The rows below give T cell receptor beta chains drawn from one sample of a study of blood T cell repertoires in COVID-19. This table comes from immunoSEQ multiplex PCR, and its TCRdb copy is limited to in-frame clones, with some not included. In the table there are some 390,000 clones, just under 90% of which are singletons. Input material: PBMCs or T cells enriched from blood (not recorded which). The receptors derive from a woman aged 25 to 39 who had recovered from COVID-19. The CDR3 runs from the conserved cysteine through the conserved F or W. The D gene is left open where the match is weak. The size of a clone is reported for some rows only, either as once, few or many, or as a class for expanded clones.

J gene: TRBJ1-5; V gene: TRBV18; clone size: NA; D gene: NA; CDR3 DNA: TGTGCCAGCTCACCATATGTGGGCGAGAGCAATCAGCCCCAGCATTTT; CDR3 protein: CASSPYVGESNQPQHF
J gene: TRBJ2-1; V gene: TRBV18; clone size: NA; D gene: NA; CDR3 DNA: TGTGCCAGCTCACCAGGCCTCGGGACAAATGAGCAGTTCTTC; CDR3 protein: CASSPGLGTNEQFF
J gene: TRBJ1-6; V gene: TRBV3-1/TRBV3-2; clone size: NA; D gene: NA; CDR3 DNA: TGTGCCAGCAGCCAAGGAAGGGGTGGTAATTCACCCCTCCACTTT; CDR3 protein: CASSQGRGGNSPLHF
J gene: TRBJ1-6; V gene: TRBV19; clone size: NA; D gene: NA; CDR3 DNA: TGTGCCAGTAGTCCCGGGATCGGGAATTCACCCCTCCACTTT; CDR3 protein: CASSPGIGNSPLHF
J gene: TRBJ1-1; V gene: TRBV19; clone size: NA; D gene: NA; CDR3 DNA: TGTGCCAGTAGTATAGATCTATTGACTGAAGCTTTCTTT; CDR3 protein: CASSIDLLTEAFF
J gene: TRBJ2-1; V gene: TRBV2; clone size: many; D gene: NA; CDR3 DNA: TGTGCCAGCGAGGGACTTGAGCAGTTCTTC; CDR3 protein: CASEGLEQFF
J gene: TRBJ2-7; V gene: TRBV7-7; clone size: NA; D gene: TRBD1; CDR3 DNA: TGTGCCAGCAGCTTAGGGCAGCCGGGACAGGGAGACTACGAGCAGTACTTC; CDR3 protein: CASSLGQPGQGDYEQYF
J gene: TRBJ2-7; V gene: TRBV5-4; clone size: NA; D gene: NA; CDR3 DNA: TGTGCCAGCAGCCCCGGACAAGCTCACTACGAGCAGTACTTC; CDR3 protein: CASSPGQAHYEQYF
J gene: TRBJ1-4; V gene: TRBV7-8; clone size: NA; D gene: TRBD1; CDR3 DNA: TGTGCCAGCAGCCACAGACAGGGTTCGAGGGAAAAACTGTTTTTT; CDR3 protein: CASSHRQGSREKLFF
J gene: TRBJ1-2; V gene: TRBV10-1; clone size: NA; D gene: NA; CDR3 DNA: TGCGCCAGCCTGGTTTGGGGGGGTTCCTATGGCTACACCTTC; CDR3 protein: CASLVWGGSYGYTF
J gene: TRBJ2-7; V gene: TRBV12-5; clone size: NA; D gene: TRBD2; CDR3 DNA: TGTGCTAGTGGTTTAAGGACTAGCGGGAGACAAACCTACGAGCAGTACTTC; CDR3 protein: CASGLRTSGRQTYEQYF
J gene: TRBJ2-2; V gene: TRBV5-1; clone size: NA; D gene: TRBD2; CDR3 DNA: TGCGCCAGCAGCTTTAGGGGACTAGCGGTTTTCGCGAACACCGGGGAGCTGTTTTTT; CDR3 protein: CASSFRGLAVFANTGELFF
J gene: TRBJ1-5; V gene: TRBV2; clone size: once; D gene: NA; CDR3 DNA: TGTGCCAGCAGTGAAGGAGGCAGTTATTATCAGCCCCAGCATTTT; CDR3 protein: CASSEGGSYYQPQHF